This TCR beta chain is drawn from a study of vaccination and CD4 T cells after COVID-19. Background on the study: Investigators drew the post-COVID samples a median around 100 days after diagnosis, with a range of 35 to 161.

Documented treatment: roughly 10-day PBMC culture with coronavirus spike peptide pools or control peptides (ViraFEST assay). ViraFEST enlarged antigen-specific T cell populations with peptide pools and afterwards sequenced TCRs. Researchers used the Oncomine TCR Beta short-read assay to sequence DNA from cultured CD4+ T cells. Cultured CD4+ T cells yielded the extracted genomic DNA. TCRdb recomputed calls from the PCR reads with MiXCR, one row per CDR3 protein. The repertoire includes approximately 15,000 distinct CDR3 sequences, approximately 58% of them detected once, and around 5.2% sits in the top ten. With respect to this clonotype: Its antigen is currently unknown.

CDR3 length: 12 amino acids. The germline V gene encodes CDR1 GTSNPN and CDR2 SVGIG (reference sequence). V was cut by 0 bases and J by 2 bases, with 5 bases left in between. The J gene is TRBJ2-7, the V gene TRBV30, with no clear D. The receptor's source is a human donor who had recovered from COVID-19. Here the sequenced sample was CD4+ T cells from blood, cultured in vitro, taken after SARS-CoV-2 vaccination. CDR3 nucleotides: TGTGCCTGGAGTGTCAGTCCCTACGAGCAGTACTTC. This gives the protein CAWSVSPYEQYF.